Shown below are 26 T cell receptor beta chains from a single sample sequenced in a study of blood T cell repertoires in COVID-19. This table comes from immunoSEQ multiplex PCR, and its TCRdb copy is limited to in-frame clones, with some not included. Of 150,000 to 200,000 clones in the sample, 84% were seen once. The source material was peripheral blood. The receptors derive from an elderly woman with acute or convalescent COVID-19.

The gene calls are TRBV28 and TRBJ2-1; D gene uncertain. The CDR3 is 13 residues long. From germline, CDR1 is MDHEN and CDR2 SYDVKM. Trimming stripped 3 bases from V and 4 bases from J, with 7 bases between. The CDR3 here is CASSFSVYNEQFF. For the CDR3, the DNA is TGTGCCAGCAGTTTCTCGGTGTACAATGAGCAGTTCTTC.

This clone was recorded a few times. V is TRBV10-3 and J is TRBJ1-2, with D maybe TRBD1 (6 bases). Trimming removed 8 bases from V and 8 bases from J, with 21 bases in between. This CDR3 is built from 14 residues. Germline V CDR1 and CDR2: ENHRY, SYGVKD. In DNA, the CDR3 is TGTGCCATCCGTAGTTCACAGGGTATTGGCGGCTACACCTTC. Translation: CAIRSSQGIGGYTF.

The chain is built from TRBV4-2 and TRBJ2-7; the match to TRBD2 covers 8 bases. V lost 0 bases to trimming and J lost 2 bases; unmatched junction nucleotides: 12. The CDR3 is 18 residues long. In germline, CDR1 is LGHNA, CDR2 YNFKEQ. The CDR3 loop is CASSQDGVGGAITYEQYF. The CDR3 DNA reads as TGTGCCAGCAGCCAAGACGGGGTCGGGGGGGCTATAACCTACGAGCAGTACTTC.

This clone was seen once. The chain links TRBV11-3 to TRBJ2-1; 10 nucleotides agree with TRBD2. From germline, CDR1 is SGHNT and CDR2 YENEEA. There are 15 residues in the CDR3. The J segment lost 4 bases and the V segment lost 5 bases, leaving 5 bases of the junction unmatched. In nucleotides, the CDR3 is TGTGCCAGCAGCCCTAGCGGGAGCGTGTACAATGAGCAGTTCTTC. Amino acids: CASSPSGSVYNEQFF.

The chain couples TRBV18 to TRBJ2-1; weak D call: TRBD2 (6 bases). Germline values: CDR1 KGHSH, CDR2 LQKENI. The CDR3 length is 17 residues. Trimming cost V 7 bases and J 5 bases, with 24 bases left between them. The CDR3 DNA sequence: TGTGCCAGCTGCCCGGGACTTACAACACTCCTTAACAATGAGCAGTTCTTC. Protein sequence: CASCPGLTTLLNNEQFF.

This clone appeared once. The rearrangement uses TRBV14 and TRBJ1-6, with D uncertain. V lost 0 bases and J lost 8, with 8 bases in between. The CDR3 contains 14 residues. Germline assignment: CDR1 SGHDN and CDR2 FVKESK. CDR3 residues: CASSQEAGHSPLHF. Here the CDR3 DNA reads TGTGCCAGCAGCCAAGAGGCAGGCCATTCACCCCTCCACTTT.

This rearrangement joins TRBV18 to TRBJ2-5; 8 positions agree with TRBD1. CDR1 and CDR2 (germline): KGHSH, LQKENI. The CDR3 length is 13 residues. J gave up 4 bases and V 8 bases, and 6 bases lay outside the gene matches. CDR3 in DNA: TGTGCCAGCGCGCCGGGACAGGCAGAGACCCAGTACTTC. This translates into CASAPGQAETQYF.

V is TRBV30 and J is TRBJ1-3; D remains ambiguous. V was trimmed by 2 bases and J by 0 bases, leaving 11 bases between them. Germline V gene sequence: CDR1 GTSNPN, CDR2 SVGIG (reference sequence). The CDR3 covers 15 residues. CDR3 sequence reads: CAWSLAGNSGNTIYF. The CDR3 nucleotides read TGTGCCTGGAGTTTGGCGGGAAACTCTGGAAACACCATATATTTT.

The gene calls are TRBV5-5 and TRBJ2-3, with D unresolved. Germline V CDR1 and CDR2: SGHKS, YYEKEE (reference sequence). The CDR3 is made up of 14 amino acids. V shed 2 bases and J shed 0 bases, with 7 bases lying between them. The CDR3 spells CASSFLRSTDTQYF. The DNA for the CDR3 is TGTGCCAGCAGCTTTCTAAGAAGCACAGATACGCAGTATTTT.

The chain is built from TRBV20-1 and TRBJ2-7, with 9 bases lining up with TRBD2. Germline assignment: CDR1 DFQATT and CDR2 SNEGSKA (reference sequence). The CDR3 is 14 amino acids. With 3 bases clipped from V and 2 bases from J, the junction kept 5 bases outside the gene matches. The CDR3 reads CSASPSGTPYEQYF. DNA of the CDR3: TGCAGTGCTAGTCCTAGCGGGACGCCCTACGAGCAGTACTTC.

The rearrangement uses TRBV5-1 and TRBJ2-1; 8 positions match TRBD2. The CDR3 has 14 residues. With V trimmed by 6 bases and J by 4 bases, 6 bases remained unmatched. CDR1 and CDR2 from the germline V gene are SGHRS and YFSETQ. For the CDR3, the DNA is TGCGCCAGCACCTCCGGGACTAGGTACAATGAGCAGTTCTTC. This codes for CASTSGTRYNEQFF.

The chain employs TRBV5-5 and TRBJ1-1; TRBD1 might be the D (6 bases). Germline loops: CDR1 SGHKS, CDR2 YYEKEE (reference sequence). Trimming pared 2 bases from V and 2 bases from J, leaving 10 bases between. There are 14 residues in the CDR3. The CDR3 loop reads CASSLYRDNTEAFF. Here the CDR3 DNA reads TGTGCCAGCAGCTTATACAGGGATAACACTGAAGCTTTCTTT.

CDR3 protein: CASSLRQGVGWGYTF. As DNA, the CDR3 is TGCGCCAGCAGCTTGAGACAGGGTGTCGGTTGGGGCTACACCTTC. The chain is built from TRBV5-1 and TRBJ1-2; 7 bases are a match to TRBD1. Germline V lookup: CDR1 SGHRS, CDR2 YFSETQ. The CDR3 extends over 15 amino acids. V dropped 1 base and J dropped 8; count of bases not matched to a gene: 11.

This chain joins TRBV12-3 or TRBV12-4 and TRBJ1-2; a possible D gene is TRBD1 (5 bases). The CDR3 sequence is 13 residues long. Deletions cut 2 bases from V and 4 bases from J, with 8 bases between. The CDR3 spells CASSLFGGYGYTF. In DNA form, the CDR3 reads TGTGCCAGCAGTTTATTCGGGGGCTATGGCTACACCTTC.

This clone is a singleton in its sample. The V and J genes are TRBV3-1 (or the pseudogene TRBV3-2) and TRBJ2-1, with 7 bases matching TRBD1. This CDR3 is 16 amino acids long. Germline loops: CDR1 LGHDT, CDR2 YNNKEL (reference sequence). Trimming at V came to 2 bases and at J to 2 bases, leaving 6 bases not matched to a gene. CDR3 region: CASSQTGTVAYNEQFF. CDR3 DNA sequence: TGTGCCAGCAGCCAAACTGGGACAGTTGCCTACAATGAGCAGTTCTTC.

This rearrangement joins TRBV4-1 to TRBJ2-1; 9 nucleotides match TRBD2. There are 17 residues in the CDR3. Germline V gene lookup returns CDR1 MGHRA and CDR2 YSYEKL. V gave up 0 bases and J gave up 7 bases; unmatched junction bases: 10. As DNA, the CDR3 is TGCGCCAGCAGCCAAGATGAGCGGGGGGCAGACCTTAATGAGCAGTTCTTC. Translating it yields CASSQDERGADLNEQFF.

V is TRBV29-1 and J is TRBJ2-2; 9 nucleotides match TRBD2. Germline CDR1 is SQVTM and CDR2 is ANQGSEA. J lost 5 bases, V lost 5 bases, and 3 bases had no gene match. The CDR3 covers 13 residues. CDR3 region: CSVLAGVTGELFF. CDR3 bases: TGCAGCGTTTTAGCGGGAGTTACCGGGGAGCTGTTTTTT.

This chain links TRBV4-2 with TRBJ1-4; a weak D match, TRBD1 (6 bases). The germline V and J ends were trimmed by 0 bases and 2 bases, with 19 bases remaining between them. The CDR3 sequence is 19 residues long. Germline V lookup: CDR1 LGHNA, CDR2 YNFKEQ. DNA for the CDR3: TGTGCCAGCAGCCAAGATCCCCGCGGGGGCGTTGGGACTAATGAAAAACTGTTTTTT. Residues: CASSQDPRGGVGTNEKLFF.

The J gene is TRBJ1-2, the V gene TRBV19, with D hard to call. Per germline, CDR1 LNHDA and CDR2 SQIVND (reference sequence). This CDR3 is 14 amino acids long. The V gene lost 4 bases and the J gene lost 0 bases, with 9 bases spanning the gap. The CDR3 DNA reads TGTGCCAGTAGTAACGTACGAGCTAACTATGGCTACACCTTC. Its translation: CASSNVRANYGYTF. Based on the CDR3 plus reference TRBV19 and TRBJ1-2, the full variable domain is DGGITQSPKYLFRKEGQNVTLSCEQNLNHDAMYWYRQDPGQGLRLIYYSQIVNDFQKGDIAEGYSVSREKKESFPLTVTSAQKNPTAFYLCASSNVRANYGYTFGSGTRLTVV.

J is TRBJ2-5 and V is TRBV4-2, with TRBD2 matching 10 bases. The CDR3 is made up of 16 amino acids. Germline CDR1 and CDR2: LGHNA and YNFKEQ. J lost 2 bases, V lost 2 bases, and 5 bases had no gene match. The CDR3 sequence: CASSQRVSGGQETQYF. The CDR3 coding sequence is TGTGCCAGCAGCCAAAGGGTTAGCGGGGGGCAAGAGACCCAGTACTTC.

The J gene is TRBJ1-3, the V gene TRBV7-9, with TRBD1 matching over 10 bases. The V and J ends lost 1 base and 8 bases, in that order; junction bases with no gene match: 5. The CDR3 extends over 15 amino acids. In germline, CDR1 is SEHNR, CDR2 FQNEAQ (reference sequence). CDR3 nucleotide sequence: TGTGCCAGCAGCTTAGGGGACAGGGGCCAAGACACCATATATTTT. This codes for CASSLGDRGQDTIYF. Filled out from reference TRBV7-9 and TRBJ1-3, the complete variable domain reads DTGVSQNPRHKITKRGQNVTFRCDPISEHNRLYWYRQTLGQGPEFLTYFQNEAQLEKSRLLSDRFSAERPKGSFSTLEIQRTEQGDSAMYLCASSLGDRGQDTIYFGEGSWLTVV.

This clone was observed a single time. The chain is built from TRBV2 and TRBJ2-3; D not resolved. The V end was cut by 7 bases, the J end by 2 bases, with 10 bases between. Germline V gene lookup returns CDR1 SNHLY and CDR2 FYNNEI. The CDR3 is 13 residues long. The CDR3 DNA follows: TGTGCCAGCATGCGGTCGATCACAGATACGCAGTATTTT. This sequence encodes CASMRSITDTQYF. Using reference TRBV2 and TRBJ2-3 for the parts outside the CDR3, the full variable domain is EPEVTQTPSHQVTQMGQEVILRCVPISNHLYFYWYRQILGQKVEFLVSFYNNEISEKSEIFDDQFSVERPDGSNFTLKIRSTKLEDSAMYFCASMRSITDTQYFGPGTRLTVL.

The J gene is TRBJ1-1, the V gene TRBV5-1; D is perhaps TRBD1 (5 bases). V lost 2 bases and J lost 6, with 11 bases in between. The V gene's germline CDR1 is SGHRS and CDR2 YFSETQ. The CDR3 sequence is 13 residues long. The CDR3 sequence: CASSLTGSAEAFF. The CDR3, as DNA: TGCGCCAGCAGCTTAACAGGTTCGGCTGAAGCTTTCTTT.

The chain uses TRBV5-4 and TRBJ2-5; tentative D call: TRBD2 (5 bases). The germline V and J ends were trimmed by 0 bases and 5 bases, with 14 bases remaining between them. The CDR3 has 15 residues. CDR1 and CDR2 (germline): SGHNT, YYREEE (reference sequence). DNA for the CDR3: TGTGCCAGCAGCTTGGGAAAAGCTAGAGGGGAGACCCAGTACTTC. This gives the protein CASSLGKARGETQYF.

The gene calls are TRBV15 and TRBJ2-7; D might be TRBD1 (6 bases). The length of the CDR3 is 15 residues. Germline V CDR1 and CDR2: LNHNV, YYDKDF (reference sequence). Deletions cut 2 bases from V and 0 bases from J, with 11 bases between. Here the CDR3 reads CATSRTGTYSYEQYF. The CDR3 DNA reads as TGTGCCACCAGCAGAACCGGGACATACTCCTACGAGCAGTACTTC.

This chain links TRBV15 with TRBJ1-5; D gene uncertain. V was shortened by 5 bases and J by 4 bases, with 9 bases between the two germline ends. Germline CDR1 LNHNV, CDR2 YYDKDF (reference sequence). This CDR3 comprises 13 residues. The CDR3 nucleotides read TGTGCCACCAGCCCCGGTCGTAATCAGCCCCAGCATTTT. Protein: CATSPGRNQPQHF.